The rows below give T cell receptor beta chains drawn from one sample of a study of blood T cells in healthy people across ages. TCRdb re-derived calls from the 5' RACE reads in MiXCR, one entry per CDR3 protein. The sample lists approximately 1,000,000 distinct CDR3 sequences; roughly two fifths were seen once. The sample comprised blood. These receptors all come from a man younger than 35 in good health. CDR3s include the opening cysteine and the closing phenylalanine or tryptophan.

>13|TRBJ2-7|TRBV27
CASADRFLYEQYF
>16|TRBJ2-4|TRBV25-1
CASSEERELAKNIQYF
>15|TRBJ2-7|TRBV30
CAWTFGGTSSYEQYF
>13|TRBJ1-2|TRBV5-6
CASSQDANYGYTF
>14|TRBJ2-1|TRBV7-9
CAGSSSRPRDEQFF
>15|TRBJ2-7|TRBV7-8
CASSLGHRDLYEQYF
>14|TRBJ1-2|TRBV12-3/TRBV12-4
CASSFPGGIDGYTF
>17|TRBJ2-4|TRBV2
CASSGGHSSLAKNIQYF
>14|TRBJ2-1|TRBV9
CASSPGGTQNEQFF
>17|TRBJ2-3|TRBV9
CASSVGLGPFLTDTQYF
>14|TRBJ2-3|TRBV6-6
CASSDEGDTDTQYF
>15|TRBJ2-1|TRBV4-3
CASRWTADTYNEQFF
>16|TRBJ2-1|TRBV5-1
CASSTQGEIGYNEQFF
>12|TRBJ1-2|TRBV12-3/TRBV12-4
CASSLVGNGYIF
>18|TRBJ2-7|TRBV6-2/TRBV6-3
CASSYAPGTTGQSYEQYF
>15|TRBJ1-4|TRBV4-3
CASSQEQGRGEKLFF
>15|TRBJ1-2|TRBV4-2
CASSQGPGTADGYTF
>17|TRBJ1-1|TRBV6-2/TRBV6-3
CASSPIPDRGTDTEAFF
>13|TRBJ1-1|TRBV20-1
CSAQARKNTEAFF
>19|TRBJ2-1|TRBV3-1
CASSHRGTSGGDSYNEQFF
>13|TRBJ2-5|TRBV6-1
CASEGLGQETQYF
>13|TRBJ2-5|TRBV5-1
CASSLSFEETQYF
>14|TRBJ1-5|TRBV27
CASSGGQGHQPQHF
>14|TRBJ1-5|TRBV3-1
CASSQDPAGQPQHF
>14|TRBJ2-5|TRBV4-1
CASSLRTEKETQYF
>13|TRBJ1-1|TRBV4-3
CASSQDQTSEAFF
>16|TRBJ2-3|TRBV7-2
CASSLEGRGRTDTQYF
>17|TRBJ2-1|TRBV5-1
CASSLGTIAGGYNEQFF
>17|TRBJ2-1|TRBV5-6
CASSLPTGTRSYNEQFF
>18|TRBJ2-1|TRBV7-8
CASSLAGRGVNMYNEQFF
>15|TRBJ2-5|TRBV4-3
CASSQDAIASETQYF
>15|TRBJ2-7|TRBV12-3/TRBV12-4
CASSLAGGAAYEQYF
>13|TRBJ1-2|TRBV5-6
CASSFTGSDGYTF